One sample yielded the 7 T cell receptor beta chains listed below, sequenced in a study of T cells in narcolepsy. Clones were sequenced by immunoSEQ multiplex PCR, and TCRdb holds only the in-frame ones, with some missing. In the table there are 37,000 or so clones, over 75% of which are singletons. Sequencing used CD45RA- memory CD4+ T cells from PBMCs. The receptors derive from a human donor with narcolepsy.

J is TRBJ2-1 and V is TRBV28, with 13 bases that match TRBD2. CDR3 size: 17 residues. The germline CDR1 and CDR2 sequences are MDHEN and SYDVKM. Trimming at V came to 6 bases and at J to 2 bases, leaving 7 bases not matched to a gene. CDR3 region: CASSATSGGTAYNEQFF. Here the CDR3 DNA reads TGTGCCAGCAGCGCGACTAGCGGGGGGACCGCCTACAATGAGCAGTTCTTC.

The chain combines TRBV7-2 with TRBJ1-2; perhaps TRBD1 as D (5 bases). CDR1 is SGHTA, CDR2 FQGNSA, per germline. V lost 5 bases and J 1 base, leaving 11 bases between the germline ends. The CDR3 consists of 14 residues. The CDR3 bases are TGTGCCAGCAGCCCCAGGGAGCTTAACTATGGCTACACCTTC. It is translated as CASSPRELNYGYTF.

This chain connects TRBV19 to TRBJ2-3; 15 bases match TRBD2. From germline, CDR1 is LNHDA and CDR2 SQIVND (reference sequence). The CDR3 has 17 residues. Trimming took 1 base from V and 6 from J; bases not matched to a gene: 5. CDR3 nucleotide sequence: TGTGCCAGTAGTATAGTAGGACTAGCGGGGGGGCGTGATACGCAGTATTTT. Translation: CASSIVGLAGGRDTQYF. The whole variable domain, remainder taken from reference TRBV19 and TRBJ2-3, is DGGITQSPKYLFRKEGQNVTLSCEQNLNHDAMYWYRQDPGQGLRLIYYSQIVNDFQKGDIAEGYSVSREKKESFPLTVTSAQKNPTAFYLCASSIVGLAGGRDTQYFGPGTRLTVL.

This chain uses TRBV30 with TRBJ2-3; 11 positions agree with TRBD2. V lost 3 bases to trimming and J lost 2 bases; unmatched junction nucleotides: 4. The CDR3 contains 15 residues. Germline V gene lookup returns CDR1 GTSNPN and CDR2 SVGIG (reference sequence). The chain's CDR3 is CAWRSSGGSTDTQYF. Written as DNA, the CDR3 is TGTGCCTGGAGATCTAGCGGGGGGTCCACAGATACGCAGTATTTT.

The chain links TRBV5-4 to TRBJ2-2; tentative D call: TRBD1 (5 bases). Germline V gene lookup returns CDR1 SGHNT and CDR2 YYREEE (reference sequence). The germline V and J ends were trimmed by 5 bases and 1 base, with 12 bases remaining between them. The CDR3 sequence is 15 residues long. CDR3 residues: CASSYTTGNTGELFF. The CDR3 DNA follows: TGTGCCAGCAGTTACACAACAGGGAACACCGGGGAGCTGTTTTTT.

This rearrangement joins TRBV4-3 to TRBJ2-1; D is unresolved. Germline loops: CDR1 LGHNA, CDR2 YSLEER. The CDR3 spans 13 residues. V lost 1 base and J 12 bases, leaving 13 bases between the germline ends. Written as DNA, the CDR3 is TGCGCCAGCAGCCAAGGTCGGATTACAACGCAGTTCTTC. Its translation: CASSQGRITTQFF.

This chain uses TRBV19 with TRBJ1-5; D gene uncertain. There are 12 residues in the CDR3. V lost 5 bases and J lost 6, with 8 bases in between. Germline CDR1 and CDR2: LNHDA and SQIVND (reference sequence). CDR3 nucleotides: TGTGCCAGTAGTCCCATAGGTCAGCCCCAGCATTTT. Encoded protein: CASSPIGQPQHF.